This T cell receptor beta chain was captured by sequencing in a study of cytomegalovirus exposure and HLA in healthy donors. Findings and limits, study-wide: Rarity characterized most TCR sequences, yet some public TCRs appeared in many donors. For most TCR beta V segments, an earlier analysis put the productive rate at about 87% or about 30% of the time.

PCR employed 60 Vbeta and 13 Jbeta primers. The data were produced by immunoSEQ multiplex PCR, yet TCRdb's version contains in-frame clones alone and is incomplete. In the table there are about 150,000 clones, roughly 83% of which are singletons. Concerning this clone itself: Its antigen is not known.

CDR1 is SGHRS and CDR2 is YFSETQ in the germline V gene. The V end lost 4 bases, the J end lost 5 bases, and 12 bases lay between the germline ends. This CDR3 has 13 amino acids. The sequenced material came from PBMCs. The TCR sequence derives from a boy aged 2 to 10 in good health and CMV-seronegative. This chain uses TRBV5-1 with TRBJ2-5; possible D gene TRBD1, 5 bases. DNA of the CDR3: TGCGCCAGCAGCACCAGGGTTTGGGAGACCCAGTACTTC. It yields the protein CASSTRVWETQYF.